The 8 T cell receptor beta chains presented below share a single source sample, sequenced in a study of molecular identifiers for immune sequencing clone quantification. TCRdb re-analysed the PCR reads in MiXCR, keeping a single row per CDR3 protein. The repertoire holds tens of thousands of distinct CDR3 sequences, with around 18% as singletons. Material: naive CD8+ T cells from blood, with Jurkat cell RNA spiked in. Subset indicated: FACS-sorted CD8+CD4-CCR7+CD45RA+ naive T cells. The receptors were sampled from a human donor in good health. Some libraries in this study had Jurkat cell RNA spiked in.

This clonotype was recorded many times. The CDR3 sequence: CSVPLRPGVSYNEQFF. CDR3 sequence (DNA): TGCAGCGTTCCCTTACGCCCGGGAGTCTCCTACAATGAGCAGTTCTTC. The chain is built from TRBV29-1 and TRBJ2-1; D possibly corresponds to TRBD2 (6 bases). V gave up 5 bases and J gave up 0 bases, with 17 bases separating them. The CDR3 runs to 16 residues. The germline V gene encodes CDR1 SQVTM and CDR2 ANQGSEA.

This clonotype came up many times. The V gene is TRBV2, the J gene TRBJ2-1; 10 nucleotides agree with TRBD1. V lost 2 bases to trimming and J lost 2 bases; unmatched junction nucleotides: 3. This CDR3 is built from 16 residues. Germline V gene data show CDR1 as SNHLY and CDR2 as FYNNEI. This chain's CDR3 is CASSETGQGAYNEQFF. As DNA, the CDR3 is TGTGCCAGCAGTGAAACAGGACAGGGGGCCTACAATGAGCAGTTCTTC.

This clonotype was observed many times. The chain combines TRBV11-3 with TRBJ2-2; D is tentatively TRBD1 or TRBD2 (5 bases each). The V end lost 7 bases, the J end lost 0 bases, and 12 bases lay between the germline ends. The CDR3 is 15 residues long. Germline V gene data show CDR1 as SGHNT and CDR2 as YENEEA. The CDR3, as DNA: TGTGCCAGCACCCCACGGGGCGCGAACACCGGGGAGCTGTTTTTT. Translating gives CASTPRGANTGELFF.

This clonotype was recorded at least ten times. This chain connects TRBV7-3 to TRBJ2-1; 12 bases are shared with TRBD1. Germline V gene lookup returns CDR1 SGHTA and CDR2 FQGTGA. The CDR3 extends over 15 amino acids. The trim removed 3 bases at V and 8 bases at J, leaving 5 bases unmatched. For the CDR3, the DNA is TGTGCCAGCAGCTTGGGGACAGGGGGCCGCGATGAGCAGTTCTTC. This sequence encodes CASSLGTGGRDEQFF.

A note on this clonotype: A read error is possible here, since a much larger clone lies one base away. The J gene is TRBJ2-1, the V gene TRBV18; 8 nucleotides agree with TRBD1. Germline V CDR1 and CDR2: KGHSH, LQKENI. This CDR3 region has 14 residues. V trimming: 6 bases; J trimming: 9 bases; junction bases outside the gene matches: 10. CDR3 sequence: CASSQGTGGSEQFF. CDR3 nucleotides: TGTGCCAGCTCCCAAGGGACAGGCGGCAGTGAGCAGTTCTTC.

This clonotype was detected many times. The chain is built from TRBV28 and TRBJ2-1, with 9 bases matching TRBD2. The CDR3 has 18 residues. Germline trimming cut 4 bases from V and 3 bases from J; bases unmatched to any gene: 13. Germline V CDR1 and CDR2: MDHEN, SYDVKM. The CDR3, as DNA: TGTGCCAGCAGTTCCTCCTGGCCTAGCGGGACAAACTACAATGAGCAGTTCTTC. This codes for CASSSSWPSGTNYNEQFF.

A remark on this clonotype: This could be a read error, since a much larger clone is one nucleotide away. The gene calls are TRBV30 and TRBJ2-7; TRBD2 might be the D (6 bases). CDR3 length: 12 amino acids. Germline-derived CDR1 and CDR2 are GTSNPN and SVGIG (reference sequence). Trimming took 4 bases from V and 6 from J, leaving 13 bases between them. The CDR3 DNA sequence: TGTGCCTGGAATATTGGAGGGCGCGAGCAGTACTTC. It is translated as CAWNIGGREQYF.

This clonotype was seen many times. The chain combines TRBV20-1 with TRBJ2-4; D is uncertain. The V end was cut by 3 bases, the J end by 0 bases, with 9 bases between. The CDR3 totals 14 residues. The germline gives CDR1 DFQATT, CDR2 SNEGSKA (reference sequence). CDR3 amino acids: CSARGGIAKNIQYF. The CDR3 DNA reads TGCAGTGCTAGGGGCGGAATAGCCAAAAACATTCAGTACTTC.